Listed below are T cell receptor beta chains from one sample, sequenced in a study of radiation and T cells in renal cell carcinoma. Only in-frame clones appear in the TCRdb table, and some are missing; sequencing was by immunoSEQ multiplex PCR. There are some 22,000 clones in the sample; approximately 80% occur only once, and around 40% lies in the top ten. The sequences come from blood, collected from a patient whose treatment included radiotherapy and nephrectomy. The receptors were sampled from a man aged 55 to 70 with renal cell carcinoma. Each CDR3 is given with its conserved first and last residue. Fields, in order: J gene, clone size, D gene, V gene, CDR3 protein, CDR3 DNA. The D gene is left open where the match is weak. Size tells how often a clone was seen (once, few, many) or the class of an expanded clone, and some rows leave it out.

TRBJ2-1 . . TRBV19 CASSILQGYNEQFF TGTGCCAGTAGTATATTGCAGGGCTACAATGAGCAGTTCTTC
TRBJ1-2 . . TRBV7-9 CASSLVTGGYTF TGTGCCAGCAGCTTAGTCACGGGTGGCTACACCTTC
TRBJ2-5 once TRBD1 TRBV7-7 CASSPRTGAGGTQYF TGTGCCAGCAGCCCTAGGACAGGGGCTGGTGGGACCCAGTACTTC
TRBJ2-7 . TRBD2 TRBV30 CAWSVTSGLHEQYF TGTGCCTGGAGTGTAACTAGCGGGCTCCACGAGCAGTACTTC
TRBJ2-7 . TRBD1 TRBV27 CASSLSWGQGYYEQYF TGTGCCAGCAGTTTAAGCTGGGGACAGGGTTACTACGAGCAGTACTTC
TRBJ2-2 . . TRBV13 CASSPPSHTGELFF TGTGCCAGCAGCCCCCCCAGTCACACCGGGGAGCTGTTTTTT
TRBJ1-2 . . TRBV15 CATSRDSGGYTF TGTGCCACCAGCAGAGATTCCGGGGGCTACACCTTC
TRBJ2-1 . . TRBV9 CASSASAIWSGEQFF TGTGCCAGCAGTGCTTCGGCCATATGGTCAGGCGAGCAGTTCTTC
TRBJ2-3 . . TRBV2 CASRGTGVDTQYF TGTGCCAGCAGGGGGACTGGGGTGGATACGCAGTATTTT
TRBJ2-1 . . TRBV7-9 CASSWGSTRNLEQFF TGTGCCAGCAGCTGGGGTTCGACTAGAAACCTTGAGCAGTTCTTC